This T cell receptor beta chain was identified in a study of radiation and T cells in renal cell carcinoma. Study in general: Nephrectomy followed 15 Gy stereotactic body radiation by 4 weeks. Study-wide findings and caveats: In blood, top tumor clones expanded by 2 weeks, shrinking by 4.

Assay used: immunoSEQ multiplex PCR; TCRdb lists only in-frame clones, some missing. Of about 140,000 clones listed, around four fifths are singletons. Time point reported: baseline pretreatment blood. Treatment denoted: 15 Gy SBRT to primary tumor, nephrectomy 4 weeks later. After SBRT, blood was collected at 2 and 4 weeks, plus baseline. Looked up from germline, CDR1 is SGDLS and CDR2 is YYNGEE. The CDR3 is made up of 14 amino acids. V shed 4 bases and J shed 1 base, with 11 bases lying between them. Comments on this clone: No antigen is known for it.

The TCR originated in a woman between 50 and 59 years old with renal cell carcinoma. The sequencing here drew on blood, taken from a patient whose treatment included radiotherapy and nephrectomy. This chain connects TRBV9 to TRBJ1-1; D gene unclear. The CDR3 spells CASSLMDRNTEAFF. CDR3 nucleotides: TGTGCCAGCAGCCTAATGGATCGGAACACTGAAGCTTTCTTT. Full variable domain (rest looked up from reference TRBV9 and TRBJ1-1): DSGVTQTPKHLITATGQRVTLRCSPRSGDLSVYWYQQSLDQGLQFLIQYYNGEERAKGNILERFSAQQFPDLHSELNLSSLELGDSALYFCASSLMDRNTEAFFGQGTRLTVV.